This T cell receptor (beta chain) was sequenced during a study of T-cell memory formation after mild COVID-19. This clonotype was picked up many times. The CDR3 consists of 15 residues. Per the germline V gene, CDR1 is SGHAT and CDR2 is FQNNGV. The V gene lost 5 bases and the J gene lost 0 bases, with 13 bases spanning the gap. TCRdb passed the 5' RACE reads through MiXCR, listing each CDR3 protein once. The sample has 450,000 or so distinct CDR3 sequences; 20% are singletons. The clonotype was recovered from an adult woman who had mild COVID-19 (a few samples of this study predate the infection). Cell type and time point are not known. Material for sequencing was PBMCs or a T cell subset sorted from them (not recorded which). This chain links TRBV11-2 with TRBJ1-1; D possibly corresponds to TRBD1 (5 bases). CDR3 DNA: TGTGCCAGCAGCCCTCCGGGGGGAATGAACACTGAAGCTTTCTTT. It yields the protein CASSPPGGMNTEAFF.